Listed below are T cell receptor beta chains from one sample, sequenced in a study of blood T cell repertoires in COVID-19. Assay used: immunoSEQ multiplex PCR; TCRdb lists only in-frame clones, some missing. This table holds tens of thousands of clones, around 87% found once. Input material: peripheral blood. The receptors shown here come from a human donor with active COVID-19. The donor label of this sample is uncertain. CDR3s include the opening cysteine and the closing phenylalanine or tryptophan. D genes are given only for firm matches. Rows may omit the clone size; those that give it use once, few, many or a size class.

D gene | clone size | J gene | V gene | CDR3 protein | CDR3 DNA
NA | once | TRBJ2-7 | TRBV5-1 | CASSLGLIGYEQYF | TGCGCCAGCAGCTTGGGCCTTATCGGGTACGAGCAGTACTTC
TRBD1 | once | TRBJ1-2 | TRBV5-6 | CASSPGQGIYGYTF | TGTGCCAGCAGCCCAGGACAGGGAATCTATGGCTACACCTTC
NA | once | TRBJ1-4 | TRBV18 | CASSPQFATNEKLFF | TGTGCCAGCTCACCTCAGTTTGCAACTAATGAAAAACTGTTTTTT
NA | NA | TRBJ2-2 | TRBV15 | CATGVEVDSTGELFF | TGTGCCACCGGCGTGGAGGTAGATAGTACCGGGGAGCTGTTTTTT
TRBD1 | NA | TRBJ1-2 | TRBV6-5 | CASRTGQIYGYTF | TGTGCCAGCAGGACGGGACAGATCTATGGCTACACCTTC
NA | NA | TRBJ1-2 | TRBV7-2 | CASSSGYQGVGYTF | TGTGCCAGCAGCTCAGGATATCAGGGCGTGGGCTACACCTTC
TRBD1 | NA | TRBJ1-2 | TRBV6-5 | CASSSAGQGGYGYTF | TGTGCCAGCAGTTCTGCGGGACAGGGAGGCTATGGCTACACCTTC
TRBD2 | NA | TRBJ2-5 | TRBV5-1 | CASSSGLAGSQETQYF | TGCGCCAGCAGCTCTGGACTAGCGGGGTCCCAAGAGACCCAGTACTTC
TRBD2 | NA | TRBJ2-7 | TRBV11-2 | CASSLLRLADEQYF | TGTGCCAGCAGCTTATTAAGACTAGCTGACGAGCAGTACTTC
TRBD2 | NA | TRBJ2-7 | TRBV4-3 | CASSQGLAGSGEQYF | TGCGCCAGCAGCCAAGGACTAGCGGGATCGGGCGAGCAGTACTTC
TRBD2 | NA | TRBJ2-5 | TRBV9 | CASSVEPRLAGGPAETQYF | TGTGCCAGCAGCGTCGAGCCCCGACTAGCGGGAGGGCCTGCGGAGACCCAGTACTTC
NA | NA | TRBJ2-5 | TRBV5-1 | CASSLDSWETQYF | TGCGCCAGCAGCTTGGACAGTTGGGAGACCCAGTACTTC
TRBD2 | NA | TRBJ2-5 | TRBV6-5 | CASRGLAGETQYF | TGTGCCAGCAGGGGACTAGCTGGGGAGACCCAGTACTTC
TRBD1 | few | TRBJ2-7 | TRBV5-5 | CASSSPYQTGMTYEQYF | TGTGCCAGCAGCTCCCCATATCAGACAGGGATGACCTACGAGCAGTACTTC
NA | NA | TRBJ2-7 | TRBV7-9 | CASSLGRKPYEQYF | TGTGCCAGCAGCTTAGGGAGGAAACCCTACGAGCAGTACTTC
TRBD1 | NA | TRBJ2-7 | TRBV5-5 | CASSAGTGAYEQYF | TGTGCCAGCAGCGCCGGGACAGGAGCTTACGAGCAGTACTTC
NA | NA | TRBJ2-2 | TRBV6-5 | CASSYSRFSNTGELFF | TGTGCCAGCAGTTACTCGAGATTTTCGAACACCGGGGAGCTGTTTTTT
NA | NA | TRBJ2-2 | TRBV5-1 | CASSVQGIGGELFF | TGCGCCAGCAGCGTACAGGGTATTGGCGGGGAGCTGTTTTTT
TRBD1 | NA | TRBJ1-2 | TRBV7-2 | CASSPSQGADYGYTF | TGTGCCAGCAGCCCTTCACAGGGGGCGGACTATGGCTACACCTTC
TRBD1 | NA | TRBJ1-2 | TRBV28 | CASSSTGKGGYTF | TGTGCCAGCAGTTCGACAGGGAAGGGTGGCTACACCTTC
TRBD1 | NA | TRBJ2-2 | TRBV5-6 | CASSPGQGDTGELFF | TGTGCCAGCAGCCCGGGACAGGGGGACACCGGGGAGCTGTTTTTT
TRBD2 | once | TRBJ2-4 | TRBV11-2 | CASSLGLAGDYIQYF | TGTGCCAGCAGCTTAGGGCTAGCGGGAGATTACATTCAGTACTTC
TRBD1 | NA | TRBJ1-1 | TRBV18 | CASSQGAGTEAFF | TGTGCCAGCTCACAGGGGGCAGGGACTGAAGCTTTCTTT
NA | NA | TRBJ1-4 | TRBV2 | CASSGGQSVNEKLFF | TGTGCCAGCAGCGGAGGACAGTCAGTTAATGAAAAACTGTTTTTT
TRBD1 | NA | TRBJ2-5 | TRBV29-1 | CSLLRQGVPYTQYF | TGCAGCCTTCTGAGACAGGGTGTTCCTTACACCCAGTACTTC
NA | NA | TRBJ1-1 | TRBV24-1 | CATSLNGEAFF | TGTGCCACCAGTTTGAACGGTGAAGCTTTCTTT
NA | NA | TRBJ2-4 | TRBV27 | CASSSPLPEGGKNIQYF | TGTGCCAGCAGTTCCCCCCTTCCAGAGGGAGGCAAAAACATTCAGTACTTC
NA | NA | TRBJ2-7 | TRBV5-1 | CASSLQGDSSYEQYF | TGCGCCAGCAGCTTACAGGGCGATTCCTCCTACGAGCAGTACTTC
TRBD2 | NA | TRBJ2-3 | TRBV7-2 | CASSSGLVILSTDTQYF | TGTGCCAGCAGCTCCGGACTAGTGATACTTAGCACAGATACGCAGTATTTT
TRBD2 | NA | TRBJ2-3 | TRBV5-6 | CASSLPTGGYMSTDTQYF | TGTGCCAGCAGTCTCCCGACGGGGGGGTACATGAGCACAGATACGCAGTATTTT
TRBD2 | NA | TRBJ2-7 | TRBV5-4 | CASSAGGGGRYEQYF | TGTGCCAGCAGCGCGGGGGGGGGCGGTCGGTACGAGCAGTACTTC
TRBD2 | NA | TRBJ2-1 | TRBV5-1 | CASSPGLVGGASNEQFF | TGCGCCAGCAGCCCCGGGCTTGTCGGGGGGGCGTCGAATGAGCAGTTCTTC
NA | NA | TRBJ2-7 | TRBV7-2 | CASSFDAQGTEQYF | TGTGCCAGCAGCTTCGATGCTCAGGGCACCGAGCAGTACTTC
TRBD1 | NA | TRBJ2-1 | TRBV28 | CASSTPGTAYNEQFF | TGTGCCAGCAGTACTCCCGGGACAGCGTACAATGAGCAGTTCTTC
NA | NA | TRBJ1-1 | TRBV2 | CATQGNTEAFF | TGTGCCACACAGGGGAACACTGAAGCTTTCTTT
NA | NA | TRBJ2-1 | TRBV15 | CATRGSENYNEQFF | TGTGCCACCAGGGGTTCGGAGAACTACAATGAGCAGTTCTTC
NA | NA | TRBJ2-1 | TRBV6-6 | CASSYSVVTNEQFF | TGTGCCAGCAGTTACTCTGTCGTTACTAATGAGCAGTTCTTC
TRBD1 | NA | TRBJ1-2 | TRBV28 | CATDLTGGVSGYTF | TGTGCCACCGATTTGACAGGGGGCGTCTCTGGCTACACCTTC
TRBD1 | NA | TRBJ2-1 | TRBV7-9 | CASSLGDRAHNEQFF | TGTGCCAGCAGCTTAGGGGACAGGGCCCACAATGAGCAGTTCTTC
TRBD1 | NA | TRBJ2-7 | TRBV5-5 | CASSGGRDREYEQYF | TGTGCCAGCAGCGGCGGACGGGACAGGGAATACGAGCAGTACTTC
NA | NA | TRBJ2-6 | TRBV7-9 | CASSPWSSGANVLTF | TGTGCCAGCAGCCCCTGGAGCTCTGGGGCCAACGTCCTGACTTTC
TRBD2 | NA | TRBJ2-1 | TRBV5-4 | CASSLEVAGGLYNEQFF | TGTGCCAGCAGCTTGGAAGTTGCGGGAGGGCTCTACAATGAGCAGTTCTTC
TRBD1 | NA | TRBJ1-1 | TRBV11-3 | CASSTGQGDNTEAFF | TGTGCCAGCAGCACCGGACAGGGGGACAACACTGAAGCTTTCTTT
TRBD1 | few | TRBJ1-3 | TRBV13 | CASSRTGAGNTIYF | TGTGCCAGCAGCCGTACAGGGGCTGGAAACACCATATATTTT
NA | NA | TRBJ1-5 | TRBV6-5 | CASSRNGGQPQHF | TGTGCCAGCAGTAGAAACGGGGGACAGCCCCAGCATTTT